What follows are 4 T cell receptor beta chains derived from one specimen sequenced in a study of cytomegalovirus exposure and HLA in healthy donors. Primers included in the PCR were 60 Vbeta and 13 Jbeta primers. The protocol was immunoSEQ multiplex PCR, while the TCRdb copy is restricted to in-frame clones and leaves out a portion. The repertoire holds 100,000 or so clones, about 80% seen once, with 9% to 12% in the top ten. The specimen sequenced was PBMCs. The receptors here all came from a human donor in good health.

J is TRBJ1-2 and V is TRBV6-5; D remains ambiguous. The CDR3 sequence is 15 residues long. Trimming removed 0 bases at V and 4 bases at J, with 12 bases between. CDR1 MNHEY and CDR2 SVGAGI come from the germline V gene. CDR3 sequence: CASSYSKPYGYGYTF. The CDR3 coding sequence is TGTGCCAGCAGTTACTCGAAGCCCTATGGCTATGGCTACACCTTC.

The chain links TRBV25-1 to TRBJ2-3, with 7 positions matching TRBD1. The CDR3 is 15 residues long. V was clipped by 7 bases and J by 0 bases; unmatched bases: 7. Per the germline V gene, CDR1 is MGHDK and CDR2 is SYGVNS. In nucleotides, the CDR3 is TGTGCCAGCACGATAAAGGGGGCGAGCACAGATACGCAGTATTTT. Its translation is CASTIKGASTDTQYF.

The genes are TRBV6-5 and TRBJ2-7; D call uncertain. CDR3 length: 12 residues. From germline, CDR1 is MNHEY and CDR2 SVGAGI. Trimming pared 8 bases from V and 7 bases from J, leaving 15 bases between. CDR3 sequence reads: CASQNSRREQYF. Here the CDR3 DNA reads TGTGCCAGCCAAAACTCCCGTCGGGAGCAGTACTTC.

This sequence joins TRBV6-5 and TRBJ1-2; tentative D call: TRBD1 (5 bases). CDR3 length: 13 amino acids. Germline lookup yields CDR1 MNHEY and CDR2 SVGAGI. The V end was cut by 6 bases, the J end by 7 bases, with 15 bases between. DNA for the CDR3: TGTGCCAGCAGACCCCAGGGACTCGGTGGCTACACCTTC. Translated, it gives CASRPQGLGGYTF.